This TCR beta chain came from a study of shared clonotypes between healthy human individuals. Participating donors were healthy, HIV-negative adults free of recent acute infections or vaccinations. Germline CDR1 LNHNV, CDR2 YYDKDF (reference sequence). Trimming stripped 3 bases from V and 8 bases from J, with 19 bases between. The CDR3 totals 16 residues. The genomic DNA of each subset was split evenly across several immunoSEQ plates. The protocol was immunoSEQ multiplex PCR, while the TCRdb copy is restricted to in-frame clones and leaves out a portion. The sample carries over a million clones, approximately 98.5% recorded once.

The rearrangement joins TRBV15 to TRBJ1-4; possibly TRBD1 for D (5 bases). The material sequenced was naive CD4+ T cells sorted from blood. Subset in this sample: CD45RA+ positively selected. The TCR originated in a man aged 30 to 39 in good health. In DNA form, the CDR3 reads TGTGCCACCAGCAGGCCTACGGAGGGGCCTCTGGAAAAACTGTTTTTT. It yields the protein CATSRPTEGPLEKLFF.